This TCR beta chain was found in a study of cytomegalovirus exposure and HLA in healthy donors. Study details: Within the Caucasian-associated ancestry cluster were around four fifths of the 398 genotyped donors.

Germline V gene lookup returns CDR1 WSHSY and CDR2 SAAADI. This CDR3 spans 15 amino acids. Trimming took 6 bases from V and 0 from J; bases not matched to a gene: 2. Whole-study findings and limits: Many donors shared some public TCRs, even though most TCR sequences were rare. When a later analysis compared HLA-associated TCR beta chains with equally common others, the HLA-associated chains turned out to be more clonally expanded and to have lower generation probabilities.

Researchers ran the PCR with 60 Vbeta and 13 Jbeta primers. Only in-frame clones appear in the TCRdb table, and some are missing; sequencing was by immunoSEQ multiplex PCR. The sample contains 150,000 to 200,000 clones, approximately 80% of which appear only once. In its sample, this clone was seen once. Its antigen remains unidentified. The chain has TRBV10-2 and TRBJ2-1; TRBD2 agrees at 10 bases. The clonotype was recovered from a woman aged 30 to 39 in good health and CMV-seronegative. Sequenced input: PBMCs. CDR3 sequence reads: CASRVAGGSYNEQFF. The CDR3 nucleotides are TGCGCCAGCAGGGTAGCGGGGGGCTCCTACAATGAGCAGTTCTTC.